This T cell receptor beta chain derives from a study of shared clonotypes between healthy human individuals. Germline CDR1 is DFQATT and CDR2 is SNEGSKA (reference sequence). This CDR3 is built from 11 residues. V dropped 5 bases and J dropped 8; count of bases not matched to a gene: 4. As to this clone: Its antigen is undetermined.

Using immunoSEQ multiplex PCR, the repertoire was profiled, and TCRdb retains in-frame clones only, with some absent. The repertoire holds millions of clones, with approximately 94% as singletons. Naive CD8 populations comprised CD45RO-negative cells positively selected for CCR7, excluding terminally differentiated effector memory CD45RA+ cells. Adult Caucasians living in Nashville, Tennessee made up all of the donors. Broader study findings: Sample collection involved blood only; tissue repertoires are likely different. Some clonotypes were shared by all four sorted-subset donors, while others were not shared. The non-shared ones had lower generation probabilities than the shared ones.

This sequence was found in a young man in good health. Some clones in this sample may be carry-over from other donors' samples. The chain has TRBV20-1 and TRBJ1-2, with 8 bases matching TRBD1. The sequencing input was naive CD8+ T cells from PBMCs. The DNA for the CDR3 is TGCAGTGCTGCTCAGGGGGCGGGCTACACCTTC. This translates into CSAAQGAGYTF.